This TCR beta chain was obtained from a study of blood T cell repertoires in COVID-19. In the original analysis: Amplification from reference gene primers served as the basis for estimated nucleated cell counts. Generated by immunoSEQ multiplex PCR, the TCRdb table keeps only in-frame clones and is missing some. The DNA gave D and trimming, while V, J and clone size come from that table. The table lists 200,000 to 300,000 clones, around 80% of them singletons. In germline, CDR1 is KGHSH, CDR2 LQKENI. The CDR3 is 17 residues long. V lost 3 bases to trimming and J lost 0 bases, with 15 bases between them.

The V call is TRBV18, the J call TRBJ1-3; D gene uncertain. The sequencing sample was made of peripheral blood. The origin of this receptor is a human donor in a cohort sampled during active COVID-19. The CDR3 here is CASSPGSGLSSGNTIYF. The CDR3 nucleotides read TGTGCCAGCTCACCTGGGTCAGGACTCAGCTCTGGAAACACCATATATTTT.